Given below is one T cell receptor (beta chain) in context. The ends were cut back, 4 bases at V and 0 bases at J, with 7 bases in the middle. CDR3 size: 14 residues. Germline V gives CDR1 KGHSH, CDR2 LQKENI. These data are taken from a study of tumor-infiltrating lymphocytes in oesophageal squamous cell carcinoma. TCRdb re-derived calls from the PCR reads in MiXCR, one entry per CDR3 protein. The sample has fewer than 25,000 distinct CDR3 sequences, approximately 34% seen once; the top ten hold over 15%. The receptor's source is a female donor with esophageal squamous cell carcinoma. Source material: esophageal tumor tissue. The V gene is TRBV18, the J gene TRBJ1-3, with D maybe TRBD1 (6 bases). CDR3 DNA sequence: TGTGCCAGCTCACTACAGGGCTCTGGAAACACCATATATTTT. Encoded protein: CASSLQGSGNTIYF.